The next 2 T cell receptor beta chains were all read from a single sample in a study of CD8 T cells in Susac syndrome. Random-hexamer reverse transcription was applied to roughly 0.45 to 1 ug RNA. Each CDR3 protein gets one entry after TCRdb re-called the immunoSEQ multiplex PCR reads with MiXCR. The sample consists of some 120,000 distinct CDR3 sequences, about 95% of them appearing once. Sequencing used CD4+ T cells from PBMCs. These receptors were collected from a human donor in good health.

A single count supports this clonotype. The genes are TRBV20-1 and TRBJ2-7, with 7 bases identical to TRBD2. The CDR3 runs to 13 residues. The germline V gene encodes CDR1 DFQATT and CDR2 SNEGSKA (reference sequence). V trimming: 2 bases; J trimming: 3 bases; junction bases outside the gene matches: 4. The CDR3 protein is CSARPAGNYEQYF. As DNA, the CDR3 is TGCAGTGCTAGACCAGCGGGAAACTACGAGCAGTACTTC.

J is TRBJ1-1 and V is TRBV3-1, with D perhaps matching TRBD1 (5 bases). Between the trimmed V and J ends, which lost 1 base and 7 bases, there was a span of 13 bases. Germline loops: CDR1 LGHDT, CDR2 YNNKEL (reference sequence). The CDR3 runs to 14 residues. DNA for the CDR3: TGTGCCAGCAGCCAAGTTCGCCCGAGGGGTGAAGCTTTCTTT. This codes for CASSQVRPRGEAFF.